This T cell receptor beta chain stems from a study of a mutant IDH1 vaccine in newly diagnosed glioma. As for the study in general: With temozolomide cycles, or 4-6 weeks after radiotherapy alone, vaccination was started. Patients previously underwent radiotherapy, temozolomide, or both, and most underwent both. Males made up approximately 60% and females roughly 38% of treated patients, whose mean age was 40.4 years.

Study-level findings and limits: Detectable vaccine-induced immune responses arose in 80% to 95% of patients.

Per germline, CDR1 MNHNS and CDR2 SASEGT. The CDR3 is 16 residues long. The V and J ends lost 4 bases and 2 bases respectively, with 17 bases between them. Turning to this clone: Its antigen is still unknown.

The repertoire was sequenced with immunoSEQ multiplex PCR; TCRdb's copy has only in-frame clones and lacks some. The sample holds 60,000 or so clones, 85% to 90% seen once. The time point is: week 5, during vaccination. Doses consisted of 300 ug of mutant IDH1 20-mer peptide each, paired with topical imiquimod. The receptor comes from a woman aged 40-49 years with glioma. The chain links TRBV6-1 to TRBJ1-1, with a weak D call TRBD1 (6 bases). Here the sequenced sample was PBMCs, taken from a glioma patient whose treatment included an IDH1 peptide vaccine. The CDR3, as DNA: TGTGCCAGCAGTGCGGGTGGGGGCCTTATCAACACTGAAGCTTTCTTT. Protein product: CASSAGGGLINTEAFF.